This T cell receptor (beta chain) emerged from a study of tumor-infiltrating lymphocytes in primary liver carcinoma. Whole-study context: Spanning 4.2 to 10 cm, the tumors were T1-T3 N0M0.

DNA and RNA were both co-extracted from about 20-30 mg of bulk tissue that had not been sorted. Trimming left V 7 bases short and J 3 bases short, with 15 bases between. CDR3 length: 14 amino acids. The germline V gene has CDR1 SGHVS and CDR2 FQNEAQ. Concerning this clonotype itself: What it binds is not known.

With a constant-region primer, TCR beta cDNA was made from approximately 450 ng of total RNA. Each TCR beta library was derived from three nested multiplex PCR rounds that employed slightly modified ARM-PCR. TRBV1-TRBV30 forward primers paired with a C-beta reverse primer were used in the first two PCR rounds, which ran around 10 cycles each. MiXCR was run by TCRdb on the multiplex PCR reads, yielding one entry per CDR3 protein. The sample yields just under 95,000 distinct CDR3 sequences, roughly 70% seen once. The study's findings and limits: Tumor region pairs showed greater overlap than either tumor-adjacent or tumor-blood pairs did.

The clonotype originates from a man aged 40-49 years with primary liver carcinoma and hepatitis B virus infection. Sample: tumor-adjacent normal liver tissue. The chain has TRBV7-8 and TRBJ1-1, with D unresolved. This CDR3 is CASTLKTCHTEAFF. The CDR3, as DNA: TGTGCCAGCACCCTTAAGACATGCCACACTGAAGCTTTCTTT.